This TCR beta chain was recorded in a study of T cells after yellow fever vaccination. This clonotype was detected a few times. Its cognate antigen is unknown. UMIs and a universal primer site were added when TCR cDNA was made by 5'RACE template switching. MiXCR, run by TCRdb on the 5' RACE reads, gives a single entry per CDR3 protein. The sample holds 550,000 to 750,000 distinct CDR3 sequences; about 14% are singletons and the top ten take roughly an eighth. Study-wide results and caveats: Although the secondary response was weaker, it peaked faster, at day 5 versus 15. Most clones from primary vaccination were detected again post-booster (approximately 96% CD4, about 88% CD8). Just a small share of clonotypes turned up in the CD4 compartment as well as the CD8 compartment.

Here the sequenced sample was PBMCs, taken on the day of the yellow fever booster vaccination. The clonotype was recovered from a young man who received the YFV17D yellow fever vaccine.

Written as DNA, the CDR3 is TGTGCCACTGGACAGGGGGCAGAAGAGCAGTACTTC. Translated: CATGQGAEEQYF. The rearrangement links TRBV10-3 to TRBJ2-7; 11 bases are shared with TRBD1. Germline CDR1 reads ENHRY; CDR2 reads SYGVKD. V dropped 10 bases and J dropped 7; count of bases not matched to a gene: 6. The CDR3 length is 12 residues.